The 5 T cell receptor beta chains below were found in one sample sequenced in a study of control samples from healthy donors and cancer patients. Some clones are missing from TCRdb's copy, which holds only in-frame ones; the method was immunoSEQ multiplex PCR. The table shows fewer than 200,000 clones, with 90% occurring only once. The sequenced sample consisted of blood. The receptors were gathered from a woman aged 50 to 60 in good health.

The chain employs TRBV6-5 and TRBJ1-5; no definite D call. The CDR3 covers 13 residues. Trimming removed 8 bases at V and 3 bases at J, with 11 bases between. Germline V gives CDR1 MNHEY, CDR2 SVGAGI. CDR3 sequence: CASCSAYNQPQHF. The CDR3 nucleotides read TGTGCCAGCTGCAGCGCCTACAATCAGCCCCAGCATTTT.

The chain has TRBV21-1 and TRBJ1-5; TRBD1 is the table's D call, not checked against the DNA. TRBV21-1 is a known pseudogene. This CDR3 contains 16 residues. The CDR3 here is CASSKRDRGLGQPQHF. The CDR3, as DNA: TGTGCCAGCAGCAAGCGGGACAGGGGTCTGGGCCAGCCCCAGCATTTT.

The chain combines TRBV2 with TRBJ2-7; D is perhaps TRBD1 (6 bases). This CDR3 region has 13 residues. The V and J ends lost 8 bases and 5 bases respectively, with 16 bases between them. Germline V CDR1 and CDR2: SNHLY, FYNNEI. DNA for the CDR3: TGTGCCAGCTTGGGTTACAGGGCACACGAGCAGTACTTC. Translation: CASLGYRAHEQYF.

This clone has just a few counts. The chain has TRBV4-1 and TRBJ1-5; no clear D. V was clipped by 0 bases and J by 6 bases, with 30 bases between them. This CDR3 spans 21 amino acids. Germline loops: CDR1 MGHRA, CDR2 YSYEKL. The CDR3 DNA reads TGCGCCAGCAGCCAAGAAGTCCGCTCGGTCAGTTTGGGCAGGAGAAGTCAGCCCCAGCATTTT. The encoded protein is CASSQEVRSVSLGRRSQPQHF.

This clone occurred a few times. The V gene is TRBV5-6, the J gene TRBJ1-5; TRBD1 matches at 7 bases. Germline CDR1 and CDR2: SGHDT and YYEEEE. The CDR3 length is 13 residues. V trimming: 2 bases; J trimming: 6 bases; junction bases outside the gene matches: 2. CDR3 in DNA: TGTGCCAGCAGCTTCCAGGGGGTTCAGCCCCAGCATTTT. This sequence encodes CASSFQGVQPQHF.